Here is one TCR beta chain with its context. This clonotype came up a few times. The clone's antigen remains unknown. Base-call qualities are not available, and no considerably larger clone is one nucleotide away. This record belongs to a study of T-cell memory formation after mild COVID-19 (dated by TCRdb to the early 2020s). At the level of the whole study: Most TCR sequence clusters were specific to one of the two donors. Two young, previously healthy adult volunteers, one female and one male, were included in the cohort. T-cell clones expanding and contracting after mild COVID-19 in a couple of donors were tracked by longitudinal TCRalpha and TCRbeta repertoire sequencing.

This sample was sequenced with an Illumina NovaSeq 6000. Using 5'RACE with constant-segment primers, TCRalpha and TCRbeta cDNA libraries were constructed, with sample barcodes and unique molecular identifiers added in the process. Trizol reagent was used to extract RNA from every sample. Library amplification was performed in two PCR steps, and a second sample barcode and Illumina TruSeq adapters were introduced in the second step. The libraries were sequenced on an Illumina NovaSeq using 2 x 150 bp paired-end reads. The original methods were these. Reads were demultiplexed and collapsed into UMI-guided consensus sequences with migec v1.2.7. With mixcr v2.1.11, UMI consensuses were aligned to TRA and TRB V and J templates and assembled into clonotypes. A clonotype was counted as expanded or contracted only if both edgeR and NoisET called the change significant, with noise models trained on biological replicates. edgeR calls used a false discovery rate-adjusted p below 0.01 and a log2 fold-change threshold of 1. As an exploratory analysis of dynamics, max-normalized trajectories of the 1000 most abundant clonotypes were examined by PCA with hierarchical clustering. Separately sequenced CD4+ and CD8+ repertoires were used to assign a CD4 or CD8 phenotype to each responding clone. TCRdb itself trimmed the public reads at Q25 with fastp, ran MiXCR and retained productive beta chains. Every CDR3 protein is listed once, alongside the most common genes and DNA of its rows. None of the V and J calls come from the authors' own analysis; TCRdb made them. Across this sample there are 210,000 or so distinct CDR3 sequences, with about 18% seen only once. The ten largest clones represent about 2.4% of the sample.

The cysteine opens and the phenylalanine closes a CDR3 of 15 amino acids. Here the CDR3 DNA is all that survives: 45 bases in frame from base 1. Taken from the germline V gene, the CDR1 and CDR2 loops are KGHDR and SFDVKD. Ends trimmed: V by 4 bases, J by 3 bases; bases unmatched to a gene: 8. Ficoll-Paque density gradient centrifugation was the method used to isolate PBMCs. What the research found in general, with its limitations: Some responding clones were detected in pre-infection memory, suggesting pre-existing cross-reactive memory T cells joined the SARS-CoV-2 response. The second-wave clones that peaked on day 37 were not confirmed to be SARS-CoV-2 specific. Contracting CD4+ clones turned up mainly in the CM and EM memory subsets, whereas EMRA was where CD8+ clones were enriched. From day 15 to 85, contracting clones showed balanced CD4/CD8 phenotypes, whereas a second wave of clones that expanded from day 15 to 37 leaned towards CD4+. The study covered only a couple of mild cases, and larger cohorts including severe cases with pre-infection samples were considered necessary.

The sample consisted of PBMCs or a T cell subset sorted from them (not recorded which). The rearranged chain carries TRBV24-1 and TRBJ2-7; 7 middle bases align to TRBD1. This clonotype was sampled from an adult woman who had mild COVID-19 (a few samples of this study predate the infection). The sample titles of this study are shuffled in the database, so cell type and time point are left out; the donor was told from shared clones. The CDR3 region: CATSEGGAGGYEQYF. The bases are TGTGCCACCAGTGAAGGGGGTGCAGGGGGCTACGAGCAGTACTTC.